These 24 T cell receptor beta chains originate from one sample sequenced in a study of T cells after yellow fever vaccination. TCRdb called the 5' RACE reads again in MiXCR, with one record for every CDR3 protein. The sample comprises some 320,000 distinct CDR3 sequences, about 4.5% of which are singletons, and roughly a fifth rests with the top ten. This material consisted of PBMCs, taken 15 days after the yellow fever booster vaccination. These receptors all come from a man in his late teens or twenties who received the YFV17D yellow fever vaccine.

This clonotype was seen a handful of times. This chain uses TRBV7-3 with TRBJ2-2, with 7 bases identical to TRBD2. CDR1 and CDR2 (germline): SGHTA, FQGTGA. The CDR3 is 14 amino acids. After removal of 5 bases from V and 3 bases from J, the junction contained 3 bases not matched to a gene. The CDR3 spells CASSRDYHTGELFF. CDR3 bases: TGTGCCAGCAGCCGGGACTATCACACCGGGGAGCTGTTTTTT.

Details on this clonotype: A much more abundant neighbour one base away suggests this may be a read error. CDR3 loop: CASSLARDTGELIF. CDR3 DNA sequence: TGTGCCAGCAGCTTAGCGAGGGACACCGGGGAGCTGATTTTT. V gene TRBV7-8 combines with J gene TRBJ2-2; a weak D match, TRBD1 (6 bases). Germline V gene lookup returns CDR1 SGHVS and CDR2 FQNEAQ. The CDR3 runs to 14 residues.

This clonotype was seen a few times. This chain uses TRBV7-3 with TRBJ2-5, with TRBD1 as a possible D gene (5 bases). From germline, CDR1 is SGHTA and CDR2 FQGTGA. V was trimmed by 2 bases and J by 5 bases, leaving 15 bases between them. The CDR3 is 15 residues long. Here the CDR3 DNA reads TGTGCCAGCAGCTTAGTATCCTCACCAGGGGAGACCCAGTACTTC. Its translation: CASSLVSSPGETQYF. Combining the CDR3 with reference TRBV7-3 and TRBJ2-5 gives the whole variable domain GAGVSQTPSNKVTEKGKYVELRCDPISGHTALYWYRQSLGQGPEFLIYFQGTGAADDSGLPNDRFFAVRPEGSVSTLKIQRTERGDSAVYLCASSLVSSPGETQYFGPGTRLLVL.

This rearrangement joins TRBV10-3 to TRBJ1-1; D gene unclear. Per germline, CDR1 ENHRY and CDR2 SYGVKD. This CDR3 comprises 14 residues. The ends were cut back, 6 bases at V and 2 bases at J, with 13 bases in the middle. In nucleotides, the CDR3 is TGTGCCATCAGGGGGTTTGGGCCCAACACTGAAGCTTTCTTT. Amino acid sequence: CAIRGFGPNTEAFF.

The chain links TRBV30 to TRBJ1-2; D remains ambiguous. Germline V gene data show CDR1 as GTSNPN and CDR2 as SVGIG (reference sequence). CDR3 length equals 12 residues. Trimming stripped 2 bases from V and 12 bases from J, with 16 bases between. The CDR3 bases are TGTGCCTGGAGTTATGAAGGGATCGATGACACCTTC. Encoded protein: CAWSYEGIDDTF.

This chain links TRBV18 with TRBJ2-7, with TRBD1 as a possible D gene (6 bases). Trimming removed 1 base at V and 3 bases at J, with 10 bases between. In germline, CDR1 is KGHSH, CDR2 LQKENI. This CDR3 is built from 14 residues. The CDR3 protein is CASSPRQGNYEQYV. CDR3 bases: TGTGCCAGCTCACCACGCCAGGGGAACTACGAGCAGTACGTC.

This clonotype was counted at least ten times. The chain recombines TRBV7-9 with TRBJ2-7; 7 bases agree with TRBD1. The CDR3 contains 13 residues. Trimming at V came to 7 bases and at J to 4 bases, leaving 7 bases not matched to a gene. Germline values: CDR1 SEHNR, CDR2 FQNEAQ (reference sequence). This chain's CDR3 is CASTPRGRYEQYV. The CDR3 DNA is TGTGCCAGCACCCCGAGGGGGCGATACGAGCAGTACGTC.

This rearrangement joins TRBV27 to TRBJ2-1, with TRBD2 matching 12 bases. Germline CDR1 MNHEY, CDR2 SMNVEV (reference sequence). This CDR3 is built from 15 residues. With 7 bases clipped from V and 8 bases from J, the junction kept 9 bases outside the gene matches. CDR3 DNA sequence: TGTGCCAGCACCAGACTAGCGGGGGTAATATATGAGCAGTTCTTC. Translated: CASTRLAGVIYEQFF.

This clonotype was found many times. The chain uses TRBV5-1 and TRBJ2-5; 11 positions agree with TRBD2. J gave up 2 bases and V 1 base, and 10 bases lay outside the gene matches. CDR1 is SGHRS and CDR2 is YFSETQ in the germline V gene. This CDR3 has 18 amino acids. CDR3 sequence: CASSLLPSGGPIQETQYF. The CDR3 region has the DNA TGCGCCAGCAGCTTGCTCCCTAGCGGGGGGCCTATACAAGAGACCCAGTACTTC. Full variable domain (outside the CDR3, taken from reference TRBV5-1 and TRBJ2-5): KAGVTQTPRYLIKTRGQQVTLSCSPISGHRSVSWYQQTPGQGLQFLFEYFSETQRNKGNFPGRFSGRQFSNSRSEMNVSTLELGDSALYLCASSLLPSGGPIQETQYFGPGTRLLVL.

The sample holds many counts of this clonotype. This chain connects TRBV6-2 or TRBV6-3 to TRBJ2-1, with 11 bases aligning to TRBD2. Looked up from germline, CDR1 is MNHEY and CDR2 is SVGEGT. The J segment lost 2 bases and the V segment lost 5 bases, leaving 2 bases of the junction unmatched. The CDR3 runs to 15 residues. DNA for the CDR3: TGTGCCAGCAGTATAGCGGGGGGGACCTACAATGAGCAGTTCTTC. It codes for CASSIAGGTYNEQFF.

CDR3 coding DNA: TGTGCCAGTGGCCCCGGGACAGCGAGGACTGAAGCTTTCTTT. Its protein product is CASGPGTARTEAFF. The rearrangement uses TRBV12-3 or TRBV12-4 and TRBJ1-1; TRBD1 matches 7 bases. Unmatched junction bases numbered 12, after V lost 9 bases and J lost 5 bases. The CDR3 is 14 amino acids.

This clonotype was seen repeatedly, ten times or more. This chain uses TRBV7-9 with TRBJ2-7; D is unresolved. V was clipped by 1 base and J by 2 bases, with 9 bases between them. From germline, CDR1 is SEHNR and CDR2 FQNEAQ (reference sequence). This CDR3 is 14 amino acids long. DNA of the CDR3: TGTGCCAGCAGCTTAGGACGACCGCCCTACGAGCAGTACGTC. Encoded protein: CASSLGRPPYEQYV.

There are many counts of this clonotype. The J gene is TRBJ2-2, the V gene TRBV7-2; 10 bases fit TRBD1. The CDR3 is made up of 16 amino acids. After removal of 4 bases from V and 4 bases from J, the junction contained 6 bases not matched to a gene. Germline loops: CDR1 SGHTA, CDR2 FQGNSA. As DNA, the CDR3 is TGTGCCAGCAGCTCGGGGGGGACAGGGGCCACCGGGGAGCTGTTTTTT. It encodes CASSSGGTGATGELFF.

This clonotype has ten or more counts. The genes are TRBV9 and TRBJ2-2; the D gene could be TRBD1 or TRBD2 (6 bases each). CDR1 SGDLS and CDR2 YYNGEE come from the germline V gene. V lost 6 bases, J lost 0 bases, and 15 bases lay in between. The CDR3 has 16 residues. The CDR3 DNA follows: TGTGCCAGCACCGAGGGGGGCGGGGCGAACACCGGGGAGCTGTTTTTT. Translation: CASTEGGGANTGELFF.

V is TRBV12-3 or TRBV12-4 and J is TRBJ2-6; 8 nucleotides agree with TRBD1. The CDR3 runs 17 residues. J lost 1 base, V lost 2 bases, and 4 bases had no gene match. CDR3 region: CASSLRGQVSGANVLTF. CDR3 coding DNA: TGTGCCAGCAGTTTAAGGGGACAGGTTTCTGGGGCCAACGTCCTGACTTTC.

This clonotype was counted many times. This chain connects TRBV5-1 to TRBJ1-1; D is unclear. The ends were cut back, 0 bases at V and 5 bases at J, with 8 bases in the middle. CDR1 is SGHRS and CDR2 is YFSETQ in the germline V gene. The CDR3 covers 13 residues. The CDR3 DNA follows: TGCGCCAGCAGCTTGGTGGGCCTGACTGAAGCTTTCTTT. Translating it yields CASSLVGLTEAFF. Complete variable domain (other parts from reference TRBV5-1 and TRBJ1-1): KAGVTQTPRYLIKTRGQQVTLSCSPISGHRSVSWYQQTPGQGLQFLFEYFSETQRNKGNFPGRFSGRQFSNSRSEMNVSTLELGDSALYLCASSLVGLTEAFFGQGTRLTVV.

This clonotype was recorded at least ten times. The chain is built from TRBV3-1 and TRBJ2-2; D is ambiguous. Trimming took 4 bases from V and 5 from J, leaving 5 bases between them. The CDR3 consists of 12 residues. From germline, CDR1 is LGHDT and CDR2 YNNKEL (reference sequence). The CDR3 DNA follows: TGTGCCAGCAGCCCACAGACCGGGGAGCTGTTTTTT. Encoded protein: CASSPQTGELFF.

The chain carries TRBV7-3 and TRBJ2-6; D not resolved. The CDR3 contains 16 residues. The germline V and J ends were trimmed by 6 bases and 0 bases, with 12 bases remaining between them. Per germline, CDR1 SGHTA and CDR2 FQGTGA. The CDR3 loop is CASSPNHISGANVLTF. For the CDR3, the DNA is TGTGCCAGCAGTCCCAATCACATCTCTGGGGCCAACGTCCTGACTTTC.

The chain has TRBV7-2 and TRBJ1-4; no definite D call. V was trimmed by 4 bases and J by 9 bases, leaving 9 bases between them. Per the germline V gene, CDR1 is SGHTA and CDR2 is FQGNSA. The CDR3 spans 12 residues. The CDR3 region is CASSSQTKKLFF. In DNA, the CDR3 is TGTGCCAGCAGCTCCCAGACTAAAAAACTGTTTTTT.

Many counts were recorded for this clonotype. The chain carries TRBV7-7 and TRBJ2-5; 10 positions agree with TRBD2. V shed 1 base, J shed 6 bases, and the junction held 8 bases outside the gene matches. CDR1 SSHAT and CDR2 FNYEAQ come from the germline V gene (reference sequence). The CDR3 runs to 16 residues. The CDR3 loop reads CASSLGPSGGEKTQYF. The CDR3 bases are TGTGCCAGCAGCTTAGGCCCTAGCGGGGGAGAGAAGACCCAGTACTTC.

V is TRBV20-1 and J is TRBJ1-3; D is undetermined. CDR1 is DFQATT, CDR2 SNEGSKA, per germline (reference sequence). The CDR3 has 13 amino acids. V dropped 5 bases and J dropped 0 bases, with 8 bases sitting between them. In nucleotides, the CDR3 is TGCAGTGCTCACCGGGACTCTGGAAACACCATATATTTT. As protein: CSAHRDSGNTIYF.

To note about this clonotype: One end of the junction is discordant with germline, which a read error may explain. The gene calls are TRBV5-1 and TRBJ2-6; D is possibly TRBD1 (6 bases). The CDR3 loop spans 21 amino acids. Germline loops: CDR1 SGHRS, CDR2 YFSETQ. CDR3 protein: CASSLVRRQEPRMSGASVLTF. CDR3 nucleotides: TGCGCCAGCAGCTTGGTTCGGCGACAGGAACCACGTATGTCTGGGGCCAGCGTCCTGACTTTC.

In its sample, this clonotype was seen many times. This rearrangement joins TRBV12-3 or TRBV12-4 to TRBJ1-5; D uncertain. Trimming removed 6 bases at V and 4 bases at J, with 10 bases between. The CDR3 spans 13 residues. For the CDR3, the DNA is TGTGCCAGCAGGACGGATATAAATCAGCCCCAGCATTTT. It translates to CASRTDINQPQHF.

This clonotype has ten or more counts. The chain has TRBV20-1 and TRBJ2-5; D is unclear. The germline V gene encodes CDR1 DFQATT and CDR2 SNEGSKA (reference sequence). V lost 0 bases and J 5 bases, leaving 7 bases between the germline ends. The CDR3 is 12 amino acids. The CDR3 loop reads CSARDGWETQYF. CDR3 coding DNA: TGCAGTGCTAGAGATGGGTGGGAGACCCAGTACTTC.